This T cell receptor (beta chain) was observed in a study of control samples from healthy donors and cancer patients. This clone came up a few times. Clones were sequenced by immunoSEQ multiplex PCR, and TCRdb holds only the in-frame ones, with some missing. Here the sample spans around 100,000 clones, about nine tenths being singletons. V was pared by 6 bases and J by 10 bases, with 11 bases of the junction left unmatched. The CDR3 contains 14 residues. Looked up from germline, CDR1 is MNHEY and CDR2 is SVGAGI. Sequencing used blood. This TCR was sampled from a woman between 18 and 30 years old in good health. This chain uses TRBV6-5 with TRBJ1-4; 7 bases map to TRBD1. The CDR3 nucleotides are TGTGCCAGCAGCAAAACGGGGACAGAAGGAAAACTGTTTTTT. Encoded protein: CASSKTGTEGKLFF.